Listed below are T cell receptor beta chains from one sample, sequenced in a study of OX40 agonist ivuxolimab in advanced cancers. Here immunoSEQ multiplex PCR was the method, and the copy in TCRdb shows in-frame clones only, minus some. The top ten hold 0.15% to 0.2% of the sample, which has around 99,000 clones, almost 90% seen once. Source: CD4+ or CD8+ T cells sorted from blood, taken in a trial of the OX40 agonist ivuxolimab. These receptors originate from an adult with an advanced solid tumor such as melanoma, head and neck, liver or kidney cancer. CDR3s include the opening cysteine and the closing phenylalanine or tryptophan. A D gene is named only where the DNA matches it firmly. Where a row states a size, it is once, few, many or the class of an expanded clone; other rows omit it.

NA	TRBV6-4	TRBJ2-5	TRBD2	CASSATGTRGLATQYF	TGTGCCAGCAGTGCCACCGGGACTAGGGGCCTCGCGACCCAGTACTTC
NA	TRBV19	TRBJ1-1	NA	CASSPQRTARIEAFF	TGTGCCAGTAGTCCCCAAAGGACAGCCAGAATTGAAGCTTTCTTT
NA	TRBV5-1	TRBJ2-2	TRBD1	CASSTDRAGELFF	TGCGCCAGCAGCACAGACAGGGCTGGGGAGCTGTTTTTT
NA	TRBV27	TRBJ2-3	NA	CASRYTGTFSTDTQYF	TGTGCCAGCAGATACACCGGGACCTTTAGCACAGATACGCAGTATTTT
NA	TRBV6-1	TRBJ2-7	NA	CASSEGQVLQYF	TGTGCCAGCAGTGAGGGTCAAGTCCTTCAGTACTTC
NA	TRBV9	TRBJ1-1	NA	CASSVDPGLKTEAFF	TGTGCCAGCAGCGTAGACCCGGGGTTGAAGACTGAAGCTTTCTTT
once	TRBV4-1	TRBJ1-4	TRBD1	CASSPPGQGGLKLFF	TGCGCCAGCAGCCCACCGGGACAGGGCGGCCTAAAACTGTTTTTT
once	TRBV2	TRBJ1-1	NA	CASRDPGRAFF	TGTGCCAGCAGGGACCCCGGGAGAGCTTTCTTT
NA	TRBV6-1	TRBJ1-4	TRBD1	CASSDTGGREKLFF	TGTGCCAGCAGTGATACAGGGGGTCGCGAAAAACTGTTTTTT
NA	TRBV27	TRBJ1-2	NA	CASRQGGYGYTF	TGTGCCAGCAGACAGGGAGGCTATGGCTACACCTTC
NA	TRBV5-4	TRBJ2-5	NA	CASSALSGGQETQYF	TGTGCCAGCAGCGCGCTTTCGGGTGGGCAAGAGACCCAGTACTTC
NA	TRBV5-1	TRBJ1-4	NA	CASSWGWPATNEKLFF	TGCGCCAGCAGCTGGGGGTGGCCGGCAACTAATGAAAAACTGTTTTTT
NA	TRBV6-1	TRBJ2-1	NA	CASSGGLGGSYNEQFF	TGTGCCAGCAGTGGGGGATTGGGTGGGTCCTACAATGAGCAGTTCTTC
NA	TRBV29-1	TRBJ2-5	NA	CSVDLLQGKRTQYF	TGCAGCGTTGATTTGTTACAGGGTAAACGGACCCAGTACTTC